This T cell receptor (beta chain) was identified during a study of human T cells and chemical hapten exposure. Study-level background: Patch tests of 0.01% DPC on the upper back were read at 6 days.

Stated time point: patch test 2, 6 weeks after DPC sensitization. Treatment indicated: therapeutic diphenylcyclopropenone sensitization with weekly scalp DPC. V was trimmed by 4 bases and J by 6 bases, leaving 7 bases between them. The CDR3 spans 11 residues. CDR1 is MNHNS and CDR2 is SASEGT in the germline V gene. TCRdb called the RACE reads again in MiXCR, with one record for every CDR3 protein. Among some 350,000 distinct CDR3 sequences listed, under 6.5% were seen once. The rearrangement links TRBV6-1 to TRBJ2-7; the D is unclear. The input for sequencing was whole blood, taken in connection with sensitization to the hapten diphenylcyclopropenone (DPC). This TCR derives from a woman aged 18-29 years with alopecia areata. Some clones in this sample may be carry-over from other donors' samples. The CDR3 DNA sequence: TGTGCCAGCAGTGGGCAAGGCGAGCAGTACTTC. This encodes CASSGQGEQYF.